These 7 T cell receptor beta chains were sequenced from one sample in a study of T-cell memory formation after mild COVID-19. TCRdb independently ran MiXCR on the 5' RACE reads; one entry per CDR3 protein. The top ten hold roughly 14% of the sample, which has hundreds of thousands of distinct CDR3 sequences, 25% to 30% seen once. The specimen sequenced was PBMCs or a T cell subset sorted from them (not recorded which). Every receptor here comes from an adult woman who had mild COVID-19 (a few samples of this study predate the infection). Cell type and time point are not known.

The chain employs TRBV7-6 and TRBJ2-1; 7 bases match TRBD1. The CDR3 contains 16 residues. V gave up 4 bases and J gave up 2 bases; unmatched junction bases: 8. The germline V gene encodes CDR1 SGHVS and CDR2 FNYEAQ. The CDR3 here is CASSSTPGQPYNEQFF. DNA for the CDR3: TGTGCCAGCAGCTCGACGCCGGGACAGCCCTACAATGAGCAGTTCTTC.

The table lists this clonotype with a few counts. The V gene is TRBV27, the J gene TRBJ2-3, with a possible D match to TRBD2 (6 bases). This CDR3 spans 15 amino acids. The V end was cut by 6 bases, the J end by 1 base, with 14 bases between. Germline loops: CDR1 MNHEY, CDR2 SMNVEV (reference sequence). CDR3 loop: CASRSPGLGTDTQYF. Here the CDR3 DNA reads TGTGCCAGCAGATCACCGGGACTGGGCACAGATACGCAGTATTTT.

There are a few counts of this clonotype. The V and J genes are TRBV5-6 and TRBJ2-5; D perhaps matches TRBD2 (6 bases). The CDR3 sequence is 14 residues long. The germline CDR1 and CDR2 sequences are SGHDT and YYEEEE. The germline V and J ends were trimmed by 5 bases and 2 bases, with 13 bases remaining between them. The CDR3 DNA reads as TGTGCCAGCAGAATAGCGGTGCTACAAGAGACCCAGTACTTC. It codes for CASRIAVLQETQYF.

Written as DNA, the CDR3 is TGTGCCAGCTCACCCCGGACAGGTGGAACCGGGGAGCTGTTTTTT. It specifies CASSPRTGGTGELFF. The V call is TRBV18, the J call TRBJ2-2; 7 bases fit TRBD1. The germline V gene encodes CDR1 KGHSH and CDR2 LQKENI. The V gene end was trimmed by 3 bases and the J gene end by 5 bases; junction bases not matched to a gene: 6. The CDR3 spans 15 residues.

This clonotype came up a few times. This chain uses TRBV7-8 with TRBJ2-1, with D unresolved. The CDR3 has 15 amino acids. Looked up from germline, CDR1 is SGHVS and CDR2 is FQNEAQ. V gave up 6 bases and J gave up 3 bases, with 15 bases separating them. The DNA for the CDR3 is TGTGCCAGCAGTCCCGCTAGGGTACTCTACAATGAGCAGTTCTTC. Its translation is CASSPARVLYNEQFF.

Only one count was recorded for this clonotype. The gene calls are TRBV2 and TRBJ2-7, with a tentative D call TRBD2 (5 bases). Germline-derived CDR1 and CDR2 are SNHLY and FYNNEI. V dropped 4 bases and J dropped 5 bases, with 12 bases sitting between them. This CDR3 contains 13 residues. As DNA, the CDR3 is TGTGCCAGCAGTGGAGGGTTAACCGACGAGCAGTACTTC. The encoded protein is CASSGGLTDEQYF.

J is TRBJ1-2 and V is TRBV2; possibly TRBD1 for D (6 bases). Looked up from germline, CDR1 is SNHLY and CDR2 is FYNNEI. V was shortened by 5 bases and J by 8 bases, with 21 bases between the two germline ends. The CDR3 is made up of 15 amino acids. The CDR3 DNA follows: TGTGCCAGCAGTCCATCTCGAGGGCAGGGGACAGGCTACACCTTC. It codes for CASSPSRGQGTGYTF.